This is a list of T cell receptor beta chains from one sample in a study of T cells after yellow fever vaccination. TCRdb called the 5' RACE reads again in MiXCR, with one record for every CDR3 protein. The sample shows about 69,000 distinct CDR3 sequences, approximately 5.9% of them seen only once. Sequencing was performed on CD4+ T cells sorted from PBMCs, taken more than 14 days after the first yellow fever vaccination. The receptor source for this set is a man between 18 and 29 years old who received the YFV17D yellow fever vaccine. The CDR3 runs from the conserved cysteine through the conserved F or W. The D gene is left open where the match is weak. Clone size is not always given. Where it is, it says once, few, many or a class for expanded clones.

v_gene,d_gene,j_gene,abundance,CDR3aa,CDR3nt
TRBV7-2,-,TRBJ2-5,many,CASSLFAGQETQYF,TGTGCCAGCAGCTTATTCGCGGGTCAAGAGACCCAGTACTTC
TRBV4-3,-,TRBJ1-6,many,CASSRGLGGAYNSPLHF,TGCGCCAGCAGCCGAGGACTGGGGGGAGCCTATAATTCACCCCTCCACTTT
TRBV5-1,-,TRBJ2-5,many,CASSLTPSGTQYF,TGCGCCAGCAGCTTGACGCCCTCGGGGACCCAGTACTTC
TRBV4-2,TRBD2,TRBJ2-1,many,CASSQDRAGLYNEQFF,TGTGCCAGCAGCCAAGATCGAGCGGGGCTCTACAATGAGCAGTTCTTC
TRBV4-2,TRBD1,TRBJ1-2,-,CASSQDEGAFGYTF,TGTGCCAGCAGCCAAGACGAGGGGGCATTTGGCTACACCTTC
TRBV7-3,TRBD2,TRBJ2-3,many,CASSLTRLAGSTDTQYF,TGTGCCAGCAGCTTAACCCGACTAGCGGGGAGCACAGATACGCAGTATTTT
TRBV2,TRBD2,TRBJ2-7,many,CASRSTSGGYEQYF,TGTGCCAGCAGGTCGACTAGCGGGGGTTACGAGCAGTACTTC
TRBV6-5,TRBD2,TRBJ2-3,few,CASPRSLAGGPGDTQYF,TGTGCCAGCCCCCGGAGCTTAGCGGGGGGGCCAGGGGATACGCAGTATTTT
TRBV5-1,TRBD1,TRBJ1-4,-,CASSWTGDEKLFF,TGCGCCAGCAGCTGGACAGGGGACGAAAAACTGTTTTTT
TRBV7-3,-,TRBJ2-1,many,CASTPDGQSRYNEQFF,TGTGCCAGCACGCCGGATGGACAGTCTCGATACAATGAGCAGTTCTTC
TRBV7-2,TRBD1,TRBJ2-3,many,CASSLVGTGSTDTQYF,TGTGCCAGCAGCTTAGTCGGGACAGGGAGCACAGATACGCAGTATTTT
TRBV29-1,-,TRBJ1-1,many,CSVSTGNTEAFF,TGCAGCGTAAGTACAGGGAACACTGAAGCTTTCTTT
TRBV7-2,-,TRBJ2-7,many,CASSPQRGPLIRQYF,TGTGCCAGCAGCCCCCAACGAGGCCCTTTAATACGGCAGTACTTC
TRBV18,-,TRBJ2-2,many,CASSPQGIDGELFF,TGTGCCAGCTCACCACAGGGGATAGACGGGGAGCTGTTTTTT
TRBV6-6,-,TRBJ1-5,-,CASWGDVRDIWPQHF,TGTGCCAGCTGGGGGGATGTACGGGACATTTGGCCCCAGCATTTT
TRBV7-2,-,TRBJ2-5,many,CASSSRRDGETQYF,TGTGCCAGCAGCTCACGTAGGGATGGGGAGACCCAGTACTTC
TRBV5-1,-,TRBJ1-1,many,CASSLVWGGNTEAFF,TGCGCCAGCAGCTTGGTGTGGGGCGGCAACACTGAAGCTTTCTTT
TRBV5-1,-,TRBJ2-6,many,CASSLTGSGANVLTF,TGCGCCAGCAGCTTGACAGGCTCTGGGGCCAACGTCCTGACTTTC
TRBV10-3,-,TRBJ1-1,many,CAISEGSLSPAFF,TGTGCCATCAGCGAGGGTTCTCTGTCCCCAGCTTTCTTT
TRBV18,-,TRBJ1-4,many,CASSPVATNEKLFF,TGTGCCAGCTCACCAGTTGCAACTAATGAAAAACTGTTTTTT
TRBV5-1,TRBD1,TRBJ2-1,many,CASSPGTGYYNEQFF,TGCGCCAGCAGCCCCGGGACAGGCTACTACAATGAGCAGTTCTTC
TRBV20-1,TRBD1,TRBJ1-3,-,CCASSGGAISGNTIHF,TGCTGTGCTAGTTCAGGGGGCGCGATTTCTGGAAACACCATACATTTT
TRBV12-3/TRBV12-4,-,TRBJ2-3,many,CASSLAGSDTQYF,TGTGCCAGCAGTTTGGCGGGGTCAGATACGCAGTATTTT
TRBV20-1,TRBD2,TRBJ2-7,many,CSAARTSGSYEQYF,TGCAGTGCTGCCAGGACTAGCGGGTCCTACGAGCAGTACTTC
TRBV18,-,TRBJ1-1,many,CASSPLDKNTEAFF,TGTGCCAGCTCACCACTAGATAAGAACACTGAAGCTTTCTTT
TRBV3-1,-,TRBJ1-5,many,CASSQAGAGPFGNQPQHF,TGTGCCAGCAGCCAAGCGGGTGCGGGACCCTTTGGCAATCAGCCCCAGCATTTT
TRBV5-1,-,TRBJ2-7,many,CASSLLRGGEQYF,TGCGCCAGCAGCTTGCTTAGGGGAGGCGAGCAGTACTTC
TRBV5-5,-,TRBJ2-3,many,CASSLGWTLTDTQYF,TGTGCCAGCAGCTTGGGCTGGACCCTCACAGATACGCAGTATTTT
TRBV20-1,-,TRBJ1-2,many,CSALPDDGQSINYGYTF,TGCAGTGCTTTACCGGACGACGGCCAATCCATCAACTATGGCTACACCTTC
TRBV5-5,TRBD1,TRBJ1-2,many,CASSWGQGGNYGYTF,TGTGCCAGCAGCTGGGGACAGGGGGGAAACTATGGCTACACCTTC
TRBV25-1,-,TRBJ2-7,many,CASSESDWRYEQYF,TGTGCCAGCAGTGAATCGGATTGGCGTTACGAGCAGTACTTC
TRBV12-3/TRBV12-4,-,TRBJ1-6,many,CASSWGETLHF,TGTGCCAGCAGTTGGGGGGAAACCCTCCACTTT
TRBV18,-,TRBJ2-5,many,CASSPGTVYQETQYF,TGTGCCAGCTCACCAGGGACGGTGTACCAAGAGACCCAGTACTTC
TRBV28,TRBD1,TRBJ2-2,many,CASSFLTGESLELFF,TGTGCCAGCAGTTTTCTAACAGGGGAGAGTTTGGAGCTGTTTTTT
TRBV27,-,TRBJ2-5,many,CASSLSRARGEETQYF,TGTGCCAGCAGTTTATCGAGGGCCAGGGGAGAAGAGACCCAGTACTTC
TRBV6-5,-,TRBJ2-1,many,CASSRGGLSYNEQFF,TGTGCCAGCAGTCGTGGGGGGCTCTCCTACAATGAGCAGTTCTTC
TRBV7-8,-,TRBJ1-5,many,CASSLVVAPNQPQHF,TGTGCCAGCAGCTTAGTCGTGGCACCTAATCAGCCCCAGCATTTT
TRBV7-2,-,TRBJ1-1,many,CAGTRVGAEAFF,TGTGCCGGGACCAGGGTAGGAGCTGAAGCTTTCTTT
TRBV7-9,-,TRBJ1-2,many,CASSLWGEGYGYTF,TGTGCCAGCAGCTTATGGGGCGAGGGCTATGGCTACACCTTC
TRBV6-5,-,TRBJ2-3,-,CASSYLASTDTQYF,TGTGCCAGCAGTTACCTAGCGAGCACAGATACGCAGTATTTT
TRBV7-2,TRBD1,TRBJ2-7,many,CASSRDRAGYEQYF,TGTGCCAGCAGCCGGGACAGGGCAGGCTACGAGCAGTACTTC
TRBV12-3/TRBV12-4,-,TRBJ2-2,-,CASSNRGGTGELFF,TGTGCCAGCAGTAACCGAGGGGGCACCGGGGAGCTGTTTTTT
TRBV7-9,-,TRBJ2-3,once,CARGPGLHSSTDTQYF,TGTGCCAGGGGCCCCGGGCTCCACTCTAGCACAGATACGCAGTATTTT
TRBV18,TRBD1,TRBJ2-6,many,CASSPRTGSASGANVLTF,TGTGCCAGCTCACCAAGGACAGGCTCCGCCTCTGGGGCCAACGTCCTGACTTTC
TRBV7-3,-,TRBJ1-1,many,CASSQGHQTEAFF,TGTGCCAGCAGCCAGGGACATCAGACTGAAGCTTTCTTT
TRBV5-4,-,TRBJ2-4,many,CASSVAGQGADIQYF,TGTGCCAGCAGCGTAGCAGGACAAGGAGCGGACATTCAGTACTTC
TRBV11-2,-,TRBJ2-1,many,CASSLVWTPNPNEQFF,TGTGCCAGCAGCTTAGTCTGGACCCCCAATCCCAATGAGCAGTTCTTC
TRBV9,-,TRBJ2-3,many,CASSAEHGRTQYF,TGTGCCAGCAGCGCAGAACACGGGCGAACGCAGTATTTT
TRBV12-5,-,TRBJ2-5,many,CASGSWTTETQYF,TGTGCTAGTGGTTCCTGGACGACGGAGACCCAGTACTTC
TRBV24-1,-,TRBJ1-4,many,CATSDSATNEKLFF,TGTGCCACCAGTGATTCTGCAACTAATGAAAAACTGTTTTTT
TRBV24-1,-,TRBJ2-7,many,CASRRSSSYEQYF,TGTGCCAGTAGACGGTCTAGCTCCTACGAGCAGTACTTC